The 9 T cell receptor beta chains below all came from one sample that was sequenced in a study of cytomegalovirus exposure and HLA in healthy donors (dated by TCRdb to about 2017). Library preparation was by the immunoSEQ multiplex PCR assay. For the multiplex PCR, a mixture combining 60 forward primers for TCR Vbeta segments and 13 reverse primers for TCR Jbeta segments was used. TCRdb retrieved this table from immuneACCESS and kept in-frame rearrangements only. Not all clones are present; in checked studies, unresolved V genes account for under half, and no reason is known for the remainder. The sample table lists about 120,000 clones, nearly 65% of them with a count of one. About a tenth of the sample comes from the top ten. The sequenced sample was PBMCs. The receptors derive from a man aged 35 to 55 in good health and CMV-seropositive.

The genes are TRBV23-1 and TRBJ2-1; D remains unclear. TRBV23-1 is noted as an ORF with a role that remains uncertain. This CDR3 spans 17 amino acids. V lost 6 bases and J 2 bases, leaving 20 bases between the germline ends. Written as DNA, the CDR3 is TGCGCCAGCAGCCCAGGATGTATCTGTTATGCCTACAATGAGCAGTTCTTC. Amino acid sequence: CASSPGCICYAYNEQFF.

V is TRBV28 and J is TRBJ1-5, with D possibly matching TRBD1 (5 bases). Germline V CDR1 and CDR2: MDHEN, SYDVKM. Trimming stripped 5 bases from V and 11 bases from J, with 16 bases between. The CDR3 covers 13 residues. The CDR3 bases are TGTGCCAGCAGTAACGACGCAGGGTCAACCCAGCATTTT. This translates into CASSNDAGSTQHF.

The rearrangement links TRBV7-9 to TRBJ2-3; TRBD2 matches at 9 bases. The J segment lost 0 bases and the V segment lost 1 base, leaving 5 bases of the junction unmatched. The CDR3 totals 17 residues. Germline V gene sequence: CDR1 SEHNR, CDR2 FQNEAQ (reference sequence). The CDR3 DNA sequence: TGTGCCAGCAGCTTAGAGGGACTAGCCCGAAGCACAGATACGCAGTATTTT. Protein: CASSLEGLARSTDTQYF.

Only a few counts were recorded for this clone. The CDR3 region has the DNA TGCAGCGTTAATCCGACGGCGGATCAAGAGACCCAGTACTTC. As protein: CSVNPTADQETQYF. This chain joins TRBV29-1 and TRBJ2-5; D remains ambiguous. The germline gives CDR1 SQVTM, CDR2 ANQGSEA. This CDR3 contains 14 residues. Deletions cut 5 bases from V and 2 bases from J, with 15 bases between.

For the CDR3, the DNA is TGTGCCAGCAGGCAGGCGGGATCCACAGATACGCAGTATTTT. Translated: CASRQAGSTDTQYF. The chain uses TRBV25-1 and TRBJ2-3; possibly TRBD2 for D (6 bases). Per germline, CDR1 MGHDK and CDR2 SYGVNS. The V end was cut by 6 bases, the J end by 2 bases, with 12 bases between. This CDR3 comprises 14 residues.

The V and J genes are TRBV19 and TRBJ2-4; 7 bases agree with TRBD2. CDR1 and CDR2 from the germline V gene are LNHDA and SQIVND (reference sequence). The CDR3 length is 15 residues. V was clipped by 2 bases and J by 5 bases; unmatched bases: 6. CDR3 sequence: CASSIIGTTQNIQYF. In DNA, the CDR3 is TGTGCCAGTAGTATAATAGGGACTACTCAAAACATTCAGTACTTC.

This clone has just a few counts. V usage is TRBV7-2 and J usage is TRBJ2-1; 14 nucleotides agree with TRBD2. J gave up 13 bases and V 5 bases, and 7 bases lay outside the gene matches. CDR3 length: 14 amino acids. The germline CDR1 and CDR2 sequences are SGHTA and FQGNSA. CDR3 coding DNA: TGTGCCAGCAGCCCACTAGGGACTAGCGGGAGTCAGTTCTTC. This gives the protein CASSPLGTSGSQFF. Together with reference TRBV7-2 and TRBJ2-1, the CDR3 gives the full variable domain: GAGVSQSPSNKVTEKGKDVELRCDPISGHTALYWYRQSLGQGLEFLIYFQGNSAPDKSGLPSDRFSAERTGGSVSTLTIQRTQQEDSAVYLCASSPLGTSGSQFFGPGTRLTVL.

This rearrangement joins TRBV6-5 to TRBJ2-3, with D possibly being TRBD2 (5 bases). Germline CDR1 and CDR2: MNHEY and SVGAGI. V was trimmed by 2 bases and J by 5 bases, leaving 14 bases between them. There are 15 residues in the CDR3. The CDR3 spells CASSYIGLVEDTQYF. The DNA for the CDR3 is TGTGCCAGCAGTTACATCGGACTTGTGGAAGATACGCAGTATTTT.

The chain employs TRBV29-1 and TRBJ1-1; 8 nucleotides agree with TRBD1. J lost 1 base, V lost 5 bases, and 6 bases had no gene match. The CDR3 has 14 residues. Germline V gives CDR1 SQVTM, CDR2 ANQGSEA. CDR3 residues: CSVSRGQGNTEAFF. CDR3 bases: TGCAGCGTTTCCCGTGGACAGGGGAACACTGAAGCTTTCTTT. Looking up the rest from reference TRBV29-1 and TRBJ1-1 gives the full variable domain: SAVISQKPSRDICQRGTSLTIQCQVDSQVTMMFWYRQQPGQSLTLIATANQGSEATYESGFVIDKFPISRPNLTFSTLTVSNMSPEDSSIYLCSVSRGQGNTEAFFGQGTRLTVV.